These 4 T cell receptor beta chains originate from one sample sequenced in a study of blood T cell repertoires in COVID-19. This table comes from immunoSEQ multiplex PCR, and its TCRdb copy is limited to in-frame clones, with some not included. Counted here are fewer than 90,000 clones, 80% to 90% occurring once; the ten biggest clones make up around 6.7%. Sequenced: peripheral blood. The source of these receptors is a woman older than 75 with active COVID-19.

The V call is TRBV5-1, the J call TRBJ2-1, with 8 bases aligning to TRBD2. V was clipped by 0 bases and J by 2 bases; unmatched bases: 16. Germline loops: CDR1 SGHRS, CDR2 YFSETQ. This CDR3 contains 20 residues. The CDR3 loop is CASSLGRGGISGGAYNEQFF. As DNA, the CDR3 is TGCGCCAGCAGCTTGGGTCGAGGGGGGATCTCGGGAGGGGCCTACAATGAGCAGTTCTTC.

This clone was picked up one time. The rearrangement links TRBV7-8 to TRBJ2-1; a weak D match, TRBD2 (5 bases). The CDR3 is 15 amino acids. V was trimmed by 8 bases and J by 0 bases, leaving 14 bases between them. Per germline, CDR1 SGHVS and CDR2 FQNEAQ. The CDR3 bases are TGTGCCAGCCGTTTGAGCGGCCACTCCTACAATGAGCAGTTCTTC. Translated, it gives CASRLSGHSYNEQFF. The full variable domain, with the rest looked up from reference TRBV7-8 and TRBJ2-1, is GAGVSQSPRYKVAKRGQDVALRCDPISGHVSLFWYQQALGQGPEFLTYFQNEAQLDKSGLPSDRFFAERPEGSVSTLKIQRTQQEDSAVYLCASRLSGHSYNEQFFGPGTRLTVL.

The V call is TRBV2, the J call TRBJ1-2, with D perhaps TRBD1 (5 bases). V shed 3 bases and J shed 3 bases, with 11 bases lying between them. CDR1 and CDR2 (germline): SNHLY, FYNNEI. The CDR3 is made up of 14 amino acids. The chain's CDR3 is CASSDGGVDYGYTF. CDR3 in DNA: TGTGCCAGCAGTGATGGGGGGGTTGACTATGGCTACACCTTC. The whole variable domain, remainder taken from reference TRBV2 and TRBJ1-2, is EPEVTQTPSHQVTQMGQEVILRCVPISNHLYFYWYRQILGQKVEFLVSFYNNEISEKSEIFDDQFSVERPDGSNFTLKIRSTKLEDSAMYFCASSDGGVDYGYTFGSGTRLTVV.

The rearrangement uses TRBV2 and TRBJ2-4; 8 bases match TRBD1. The CDR3 totals 19 residues. The trim removed 0 bases at V and 0 bases at J, leaving 10 bases unmatched. CDR1 is SNHLY and CDR2 is FYNNEI in the germline V gene. The CDR3 is CASSEATRQGSLAKNIQYF. CDR3 in DNA: TGTGCCAGCAGTGAAGCGACGAGACAGGGGAGTTTAGCCAAAAACATTCAGTACTTC.